The 29 T cell receptor beta chains given below trace back to one sample, sequenced in a study of T cells in Graves' hyperthyroidism and ophthalmopathy. TCR beta CDR3 region amplification was performed from RNA transcripts. The HTBI set primed first-round TCR CDR3 RT-PCR. In TCRdb, the multiplex PCR reads were re-called with MiXCR into one record per CDR3 protein. The data hold roughly 400,000 distinct CDR3 sequences, with 11% to 15% observed a single time. Source material: blood. These receptors all come from a middle-aged man with Graves' ophthalmopathy.

A few counts support this clonotype. This sequence joins TRBV19 and TRBJ2-1; 12 bases are a match to TRBD2. With V trimmed by 8 bases and J by 9 bases, 14 bases remained unmatched. From germline, CDR1 is LNHDA and CDR2 SQIVND (reference sequence). The CDR3 covers 16 residues. CDR3 sequence (DNA): TGTGCCAGTTCCCCGGGCACTAGCGGGAGGTTTGTTGAGCAGTTCTTC. This codes for CASSPGTSGRFVEQFF.

The chain joins TRBV5-1 to TRBJ1-3; no definite D call. V was trimmed by 0 bases and J by 8 bases, leaving 18 bases between them. The CDR3 loop spans 16 amino acids. Germline-derived CDR1 and CDR2 are SGHRS and YFSETQ. Here the CDR3 reads CASSLGIGQEGDTIYF. The DNA for the CDR3 is TGCGCCAGCAGCTTGGGAATAGGGCAGGAGGGAGACACCATATATTTT.

There are many counts of this clonotype. In DNA, the CDR3 is TGTGCCAGCAGTTTGCCGGAGGTCCGTGAAGCTTTCTTT. The encoded protein is CASSLPEVREAFF. The chain employs TRBV28 and TRBJ1-1; D is unclear. V dropped 3 bases and J dropped 7 bases, with 12 bases sitting between them. Germline values: CDR1 MDHEN, CDR2 SYDVKM. CDR3 size: 13 residues.

The V call is TRBV11-2, the J call TRBJ2-1; maybe TRBD2 (6 bases). The ends were cut back, 5 bases at V and 8 bases at J, with 13 bases in the middle. This CDR3 has 13 residues. Germline assignment: CDR1 SGHAT and CDR2 FQNNGV. This chain's CDR3 is CASSKDYYDEQFF. The CDR3 DNA reads TGTGCCAGCAGCAAGGACTATTACGATGAGCAGTTCTTC.

Ten or more counts support this clonotype. The chain couples TRBV12-5 to TRBJ2-5; the D gene is possibly TRBD1 (6 bases). Germline assignment: CDR1 LGHNT and CDR2 FRNRAP. The CDR3 runs to 17 residues. Trimming stripped 3 bases from V and 2 bases from J, with 19 bases between. CDR3 in amino acids: CASGFTRDKEKQETQYF. In nucleotides, the CDR3 is TGTGCTAGTGGTTTTACCCGGGACAAGGAAAAGCAAGAGACCCAGTACTTC.

This clonotype was seen many times. The gene calls are TRBV5-1 and TRBJ2-7; tentative D call: TRBD1 (5 bases). Germline CDR1 SGHRS, CDR2 YFSETQ. V dropped 4 bases and J dropped 1 base, with 12 bases sitting between them. The CDR3 totals 14 residues. The CDR3 DNA sequence: TGCGCCAGCAGCCGAGGAGACAGTTCCTACGAGCAGTACTTC. Its translation: CASSRGDSSYEQYF.

The chain carries TRBV20-1 and TRBJ1-1, with a weak D call TRBD1 (5 bases). This CDR3 has 11 residues. Germline CDR1 is DFQATT and CDR2 is SNEGSKA (reference sequence). The CDR3 nucleotides read TGCAGGGGACTTATGAACACTGAAGCTTTCTTT. This translates into CRGLMNTEAFF.

This clonotype was counted only a few times. The V and J genes are TRBV5-8 and TRBJ1-5, with 8 nucleotides matching TRBD1. The CDR3 loop spans 15 amino acids. The V gene's germline CDR1 is SGHTS and CDR2 YDEGEE. V trimming: 3 bases; J trimming: 6 bases; junction bases outside the gene matches: 8. The CDR3 nucleotides are TGTGCCAGCAGCTCCCGGACAGGGCGTGGTCAGCCCCAGCATTTT. Encoded protein: CASSSRTGRGQPQHF.

This clonotype was observed at least ten times. CDR3 DNA: TGTGCCAGCAGCCAAGAAGGGGGAGGTCAGAGTGAGCAGTTCTTC. This codes for CASSQEGGGQSEQFF. This rearrangement joins TRBV3-1 to TRBJ2-1; tentatively, D is TRBD1 or TRBD2 (6 bases each). There are 15 residues in the CDR3. V lost 0 bases, J lost 9 bases, and 15 bases lay in between. CDR1 LGHDT and CDR2 YNNKEL come from the germline V gene (reference sequence).

This clonotype was picked up many times. The gene calls are TRBV11-3 and TRBJ2-1; no clear D gene. V shed 5 bases and J shed 6 bases, with 11 bases lying between them. From germline, CDR1 is SGHNT and CDR2 YENEEA. The CDR3 contains 13 residues. CDR3 in amino acids: CASSPRPGNEQFF. CDR3 in DNA: TGTGCCAGCAGCCCTAGACCCGGCAATGAGCAGTTCTTC.

This clonotype has a count of ten or more. This chain uses TRBV20-1 with TRBJ2-2; 8 nucleotides agree with TRBD1. Trimming took 1 base from V and 7 from J; bases not matched to a gene: 14. Germline lookup yields CDR1 DFQATT and CDR2 SNEGSKA (reference sequence). The CDR3 totals 17 residues. The CDR3, as DNA: TGCAGTGCTAGAGCGACCCAGGGGGCGAAGGGGATCGGGGAGCTGTTTTTT. It yields the protein CSARATQGAKGIGELFF.

This clonotype was seen many times. J is TRBJ1-1 and V is TRBV5-1; D not resolved. Trimming shortened V by 7 bases and J by 2 bases, and 15 bases separated the two germline ends. From germline, CDR1 is SGHRS and CDR2 YFSETQ. The CDR3 length is 14 residues. The CDR3 loop reads CASHPTPGNTEAFF. The CDR3 nucleotides read TGCGCCAGCCATCCCACCCCGGGCAACACTGAAGCTTTCTTT.

This clonotype was seen many times. This chain links TRBV3-1 with TRBJ2-1; a possible D gene is TRBD2 (6 bases). The CDR3 is 12 amino acids. CDR1 and CDR2 from the germline V gene are LGHDT and YNNKEL (reference sequence). V shed 6 bases and J shed 9 bases, with 12 bases lying between them. This CDR3 reads CASSTGEGEQFF. The CDR3, as DNA: TGTGCCAGCAGTACGGGGGAAGGTGAGCAGTTCTTC.

As for this clonotype: An end of the junction differs from the germline gene, which may be a read error. V and J are TRBV5-1 and TRBJ2-3, with a possible D match to TRBD2 (5 bases). Germline V gene data show CDR1 as SGHRS and CDR2 as YFSETQ. This CDR3 region has 16 residues. The CDR3 nucleotides read TGTGCCGGCAGCCAAGGACTCATGCCCCCCACAGATACGCAGTATTTT. Translating gives CAGSQGLMPPTDTQYF.

This clonotype was seen ten or more times. V and J are TRBV5-6 and TRBJ1-2; the D gene is possibly TRBD1 (5 bases). Deletions cut 0 bases from V and 0 bases from J, with 9 bases between. The CDR3 is 15 residues long. Germline V gives CDR1 SGHDT, CDR2 YYEEEE. CDR3 sequence reads: CASSLVQVANYGYTF. CDR3 DNA: TGTGCCAGCAGCTTGGTACAGGTAGCTAACTATGGCTACACCTTC. The full variable domain, completed using reference TRBV5-6 and TRBJ1-2, is DAGVTQSPTHLIKTRGQQVTLRCSPKSGHDTVSWYQQALGQGPQFIFQYYEEEERQRGNFPDRFSGHQFPNYSSELNVNALLLGDSALYLCASSLVQVANYGYTFGSGTRLTVV.

This clonotype was observed many times. The genes are TRBV6-1 and TRBJ1-6; D is undetermined. This CDR3 is built from 13 residues. V was pared by 8 bases and J by 8 bases, with 13 bases between. Germline CDR1 and CDR2: MNHNS and SASEGT. The CDR3 protein is CASGALWDSPLHF. Here the CDR3 DNA reads TGTGCCAGCGGCGCGTTATGGGATTCACCCCTCCACTTT.

This clonotype was observed at least ten times. The chain recombines TRBV2 with TRBJ2-3, with D unresolved. Germline V gene lookup returns CDR1 SNHLY and CDR2 FYNNEI. There are 11 residues in the CDR3. The V gene lost 8 bases and the J gene lost 8 bases, with 11 bases spanning the gap. The CDR3 DNA is TGTGCCAGCCGAACGTCCGGTACGCAGTATTTT. Translating gives CASRTSGTQYF.

Written as DNA, the CDR3 is TGTGCCAGCAGTGAACGGAGACAGGGGGACGGCTACACCTTC. Its translation is CASSERRQGDGYTF. The chain employs TRBV25-1 and TRBJ1-2; 9 nucleotides align to TRBD1. The V gene end was trimmed by 2 bases and the J gene end by 8 bases; junction bases not matched to a gene: 6. Per germline, CDR1 MGHDK and CDR2 SYGVNS. This CDR3 region has 14 residues.

Ten or more counts support this clonotype. CDR3 region: CSARDLAGAQSEQFF. The CDR3 nucleotides are TGCAGTGCTAGAGATCTAGCGGGAGCGCAATCTGAGCAGTTCTTC. This sequence joins TRBV20-1 and TRBJ2-1; 10 bases agree with TRBD2. Germline assignment: CDR1 DFQATT and CDR2 SNEGSKA (reference sequence). Trimming took 0 bases from V and 9 from J; bases not matched to a gene: 8. The CDR3 has 15 amino acids.

This clonotype was observed many times. The chain has TRBV27 and TRBJ2-7; TRBD2 is a possible D gene (6 bases). Trimming removed 6 bases from V and 5 bases from J, with 17 bases in between. Per the germline V gene, CDR1 is MNHEY and CDR2 is SMNVEV (reference sequence). The CDR3 is 14 amino acids. In nucleotides, the CDR3 is TGTGCCAGCAGACTCGGGAGTTCAACCCACGAGCAGTACTTC. This codes for CASRLGSSTHEQYF.

This clonotype was detected ten times or more. The J gene is TRBJ2-2, the V gene TRBV5-1; the match to TRBD2 covers 8 bases. Germline trimming cut 0 bases from V and 6 bases from J; bases unmatched to any gene: 7. Germline values: CDR1 SGHRS, CDR2 YFSETQ. This CDR3 spans 16 amino acids. The CDR3 region is CASSLAPAGVSGELFF. The CDR3 DNA follows: TGCGCCAGCAGCTTGGCCCCAGCGGGAGTATCCGGGGAGCTGTTTTTT.

This clonotype was picked up many times. This chain links TRBV12-3 or TRBV12-4 with TRBJ2-5; D unresolved. Trimming pared 5 bases from V and 7 bases from J, leaving 8 bases between. There are 11 residues in the CDR3. The CDR3 reads CASSDSGTQYF. The CDR3 nucleotides are TGTGCCAGCAGTGACTCGGGGACCCAGTACTTC.

This clonotype has a count of ten or more. V and J are TRBV11-2 and TRBJ2-2; the match to TRBD2 covers 9 bases. The CDR3 covers 14 residues. The germline gives CDR1 SGHAT, CDR2 FQNNGV. V trimming: 5 bases; J trimming: 7 bases; junction bases outside the gene matches: 5. This chain's CDR3 is CASSPLAGLGELFF. The CDR3 DNA is TGTGCCAGCAGCCCCCTAGCGGGACTCGGGGAGCTGTTTTTT.

This chain links TRBV24-1 with TRBJ2-3, with D possibly being TRBD1 or TRBD2 (5 bases each). This CDR3 spans 15 amino acids. The ends were cut back, 4 bases at V and 0 bases at J, with 10 bases in the middle. The germline gives CDR1 KGHDR, CDR2 SFDVKD. Written as DNA, the CDR3 is TGTGCCACCAGTGACCGGGACCGAAGCACAGATACGCAGTATTTT. Protein: CATSDRDRSTDTQYF.

The chain employs TRBV20-1 and TRBJ1-6; no firm D call. Germline-derived CDR1 and CDR2 are DFQATT and SNEGSKA (reference sequence). V was trimmed by 1 base and J by 5 bases, leaving 12 bases between them. The CDR3 covers 15 residues. The CDR3 region has the DNA TGCAGTGCTAGAGGGTCCGAGGCGGATAATTCACCCCTCCACTTT. Translating gives CSARGSEADNSPLHF.

This clonotype was counted at least ten times. The rearrangement links TRBV9 to TRBJ2-7; 8 nucleotides line up with TRBD1. V gave up 4 bases and J gave up 3 bases; unmatched junction bases: 3. This CDR3 has 13 amino acids. Looked up from germline, CDR1 is SGDLS and CDR2 is YYNGEE. The CDR3 spells CASSRQGLYEQYF. The CDR3 coding sequence is TGTGCCAGCAGCCGACAGGGGCTCTACGAGCAGTACTTC.

This clonotype was seen more than once but under ten times. V usage is TRBV6-1 and J usage is TRBJ1-2; no firm D call. Germline loops: CDR1 MNHNS, CDR2 SASEGT. The V and J ends lost 8 bases and 4 bases respectively, with 17 bases between them. CDR3 size: 14 residues. CDR3 residues: CASGRQRDSYGYTF. The CDR3 coding sequence is TGTGCCAGCGGCCGTCAGAGAGACTCCTATGGCTACACCTTC.

The sample holds many counts of this clonotype. The V gene is TRBV2, the J gene TRBJ2-1, with 14 bases matching TRBD2. With V trimmed by 3 bases and J by 9 bases, 13 bases remained unmatched. Germline CDR1 SNHLY, CDR2 FYNNEI. This CDR3 contains 18 residues. The CDR3: CASSDRPGLAGGQVEQFF. CDR3 nucleotide sequence: TGTGCCAGCAGTGATAGGCCCGGACTAGCGGGAGGACAGGTTGAGCAGTTCTTC.

The sample holds many counts of this clonotype. This chain connects TRBV12-3 or TRBV12-4 to TRBJ2-1, with 9 bases fitting TRBD2. The CDR3 is made up of 15 amino acids. Trimming cost V 3 bases and J 7 bases; bases outside gene matches: 7. The CDR3 is CASSFGSGSENEQFF. The DNA of the CDR3 is TGTGCCAGCAGTTTTGGTAGCGGGAGTGAGAATGAGCAGTTCTTC.